This T cell receptor (beta chain) derives from a study of cytomegalovirus exposure and HLA in healthy donors. Study as a whole: As an earlier analysis found, about 179 million T cells yielded around 110 million unique TCR beta sequences.

This clone was found a few times. As yet, its antigen is unknown. The CDR3 runs to 15 residues. The junction had 4 bases not matched to a gene; V was cut back by 3 bases and J by 0 bases. The germline CDR1 and CDR2 sequences are SGHDT and YYEEEE. Overall study results and limits: High specificity and sensitivity for cytomegalovirus status were reported for the classifier. TRBV6-2, TRBV6-3 and some other V segments were excluded as indistinguishable.

Vbeta (60) and Jbeta (13) primers were used in the PCR. TCRdb's copy holds only in-frame clones and misses some; the assay was immunoSEQ multiplex PCR. The sample has fewer than 100,000 clones, 78% seen once. The chain recombines TRBV5-6 with TRBJ1-2, with 8 bases that match TRBD1. The sequenced material came from PBMCs. The TCR was taken from a woman aged 55-70 years in good health and CMV-seronegative. The CDR3 DNA follows: TGTGCCAGCAGCTGGGGGACAGGTCCTAACTATGGCTACACCTTC. Protein sequence: CASSWGTGPNYGYTF.